The 5 T cell receptor beta chains given below trace back to one sample, sequenced in a study of technical replicates of blood from a few donors. Clones were read by immunoSEQ multiplex PCR, and TCRdb kept only the in-frame ones, dropping some. This table holds approximately 65,000 clones, more than 75% found once. The sequencing input was PBMCs. These TCRs come from a human donor in good health. Some clones in this sample may be carry-over from other donors' samples.

The chain joins TRBV4-3 to TRBJ1-1, with TRBD1 matching over 10 bases. The junction had 8 bases not matched to a gene; V was cut back by 0 bases and J by 13 bases. Germline CDR1 reads LGHNA; CDR2 reads YSLEER. The CDR3 runs 14 residues. CDR3 in DNA: TGCGCCAGCAGCCAAGACCGGACAGGGGGAAGTGGTTTCTTT. Translating it yields CASSQDRTGGSGFF.

The chain is built from TRBV18 and TRBJ1-3, with TRBD1 as a possible D gene (6 bases). CDR3 size: 15 residues. Trimming removed 5 bases at V and 0 bases at J, with 11 bases between. Germline-derived CDR1 and CDR2 are KGHSH and LQKENI. CDR3 sequence reads: CASSERGGSGNTIYF. The CDR3 coding sequence is TGTGCCAGCTCAGAACGAGGGGGCTCTGGAAACACCATATATTTT.

This chain links TRBV12-5 with TRBJ1-1; D possibly corresponds to TRBD1 (5 bases). Germline V gives CDR1 LGHNT, CDR2 FRNRAP. V gave up 4 bases and J gave up 5 bases, with 17 bases separating them. The CDR3 covers 15 residues. The CDR3 DNA reads TGTGCTAGTGGTTACGCGGCAGAAGCAGGGACTGAAGCTTTCTTT. It is translated as CASGYAAEAGTEAFF.

The chain combines TRBV7-3 with TRBJ2-4, with 7 bases matching TRBD2. The CDR3 totals 15 residues. Germline-derived CDR1 and CDR2 are SGHTA and FQGTGA. V dropped 5 bases and J dropped 7; count of bases not matched to a gene: 11. The CDR3 coding sequence is TGTGCCAGCAGCCCATCGGGAGGCCATGGGAACATTCAGTACTTC. Protein product: CASSPSGGHGNIQYF.

The rearrangement links TRBV13 to TRBJ1-3; possible D gene TRBD1, 5 bases. Trimming took off 4 bases at V and 2 bases at J, with 12 bases between the two ends. Germline V gene sequence: CDR1 PRHDT, CDR2 FYEKMQ (reference sequence). The CDR3 is 15 residues long. CDR3 in DNA: TGTGCCAGCAGCTCCACAGGAATTACTGGAAACACCATATATTTT. Translation gives CASSSTGITGNTIYF.